One and the same sample provided the 13 T cell receptor beta chains below, sequenced in a study of blood T cell repertoires in COVID-19. The data were produced by immunoSEQ multiplex PCR, yet TCRdb's version contains in-frame clones alone and is incomplete. The sample yields about 80,000 clones, 75% to 90% seen once. Input material: peripheral blood. The receptors stem from a man between 60 and 75 years old with active or convalescent COVID-19.

The rearrangement joins TRBV6-2 or TRBV6-3 to TRBJ1-3, with D unresolved. Trimming stripped 0 bases from V and 1 base from J, with 7 bases between. CDR1 and CDR2 from the germline V gene are MNHEY and SVGEGT. The CDR3 has 15 residues. CDR3 nucleotide sequence: TGTGCCAGCAGTTACTCGAGGGTTTCTGGAAACACCATATATTTT. Translated, it gives CASSYSRVSGNTIYF.

The J gene is TRBJ2-3, the V gene TRBV7-2; 11 nucleotides match TRBD1. The length of the CDR3 is 14 residues. Trimming removed 5 bases from V and 7 bases from J; junction bases left unmatched: 5. Germline V lookup: CDR1 SGHTA, CDR2 FQGNSA. CDR3 region: CASSPGQGGNTQYF. In DNA, the CDR3 is TGTGCCAGCAGCCCGGGACAGGGGGGAAATACGCAGTATTTT.

This clone has more than one count but fewer than ten. The rearrangement joins TRBV30 to TRBJ2-7; the match to TRBD2 covers 8 bases. Germline V gene lookup returns CDR1 GTSNPN and CDR2 SVGIG (reference sequence). V dropped 4 bases and J dropped 7; count of bases not matched to a gene: 6. This CDR3 spans 12 amino acids. The CDR3 sequence: CAWKRGPGEQYF. The CDR3 coding sequence is TGTGCCTGGAAGCGGGGGCCGGGGGAGCAGTACTTC.

The chain combines TRBV6-1 with TRBJ2-5; D might be TRBD1 (6 bases). V lost 1 base to trimming and J lost 5 bases, with 26 bases between them. The CDR3 has 19 amino acids. In germline, CDR1 is MNHNS, CDR2 SASEGT. CDR3 bases: TGTGCCAGCAGTGAAGAAGGCCTTCTCTACAGGGATCCTCCTGAGACCCAGTACTTC. As protein: CASSEEGLLYRDPPETQYF.

This rearrangement joins TRBV18 to TRBJ2-5; 8 nucleotides match TRBD2. The V gene's germline CDR1 is KGHSH and CDR2 LQKENI. The CDR3 has 12 amino acids. V trimming: 8 bases; J trimming: 4 bases; junction bases outside the gene matches: 3. The CDR3 protein is CASPGGRETQYF. As DNA, the CDR3 is TGTGCCAGCCCGGGGGGGCGAGAGACCCAGTACTTC.

This clone was seen a single time. The chain employs TRBV10-3 and TRBJ2-5; 10 nucleotides align to TRBD2. Looked up from germline, CDR1 is ENHRY and CDR2 is SYGVKD. This CDR3 has 14 residues. The V segment lost 6 bases and the J segment 4 bases; nucleotides outside the gene matches: 5. The CDR3 DNA sequence: TGTGCCATCAGCGGTAGCGGGGGGCTAGAGACCCAGTACTTC. It translates to CAISGSGGLETQYF.

The chain is built from TRBV7-2 and TRBJ2-5; 12 bases align to TRBD2. This CDR3 spans 15 amino acids. Germline V gene data show CDR1 as SGHTA and CDR2 as FQGNSA. The V segment lost 4 bases and the J segment 7 bases; nucleotides outside the gene matches: 7. The DNA of the CDR3 is TGTGCCAGCAGCTCTAGCGGGGGGGCCGGCGGGACCCAGTACTTC. It is translated as CASSSSGGAGGTQYF.

This chain joins TRBV25-1 and TRBJ2-2; 8 bases match TRBD1. In germline, CDR1 is MGHDK, CDR2 SYGVNS. V shed 4 bases, J shed 6 bases, and the junction held 10 bases outside the gene matches. The CDR3 has 16 amino acids. CDR3 DNA sequence: TGTGCCAGCAGTGGTCGCTCACGGGACAGGTCCGGGGAGCTGTTTTTT. It is translated as CASSGRSRDRSGELFF.

DNA for the CDR3: TGTGCCAGCGTCGAATCGGGGGGCTTGGGCACTGAAGCTTTCTTT. This translates into CASVESGGLGTEAFF. This chain joins TRBV11-2 and TRBJ1-1, with a possible D match to TRBD1 (6 bases). The V and J ends lost 8 bases and 4 bases respectively, with 20 bases between them. The germline V gene has CDR1 SGHAT and CDR2 FQNNGV. The CDR3 spans 15 residues.

V and J are TRBV4-2 and TRBJ1-2; 8 positions agree with TRBD1. With 1 base clipped from V and 6 bases from J, the junction kept 7 bases outside the gene matches. CDR1 LGHNA and CDR2 YNFKEQ come from the germline V gene. The CDR3 is 15 residues long. The CDR3 coding sequence is TGTGCCAGCAGCCAAGGAAGACAGGGGCCCAATGGCTACACCTTC. As protein: CASSQGRQGPNGYTF.

The chain recombines TRBV7-3 with TRBJ2-3; TRBD2 is a possible D gene (7 bases). Between the trimmed V and J ends, which lost 1 base and 2 bases, there was a span of 13 bases. Germline V gene data show CDR1 as SGHTA and CDR2 as FQGTGA. This CDR3 comprises 16 residues. CDR3: CASSLIAGATTDTQYF. CDR3 coding DNA: TGTGCCAGCAGCTTAATTGCGGGGGCCACCACAGATACGCAGTATTTT.

The chain carries TRBV5-5 and TRBJ1-3; D is perhaps TRBD1 (5 bases). CDR1 and CDR2 from the germline V gene are SGHKS and YYEKEE (reference sequence). The V end lost 4 bases, the J end lost 2 bases, and 10 bases lay between the germline ends. The CDR3 is made up of 14 amino acids. CDR3 sequence reads: CASSARVTGNTIYF. The CDR3 nucleotides read TGTGCCAGCAGCGCCAGGGTAACTGGAAACACCATATATTTT. Combining the CDR3 with reference TRBV5-5 and TRBJ1-3 gives the whole variable domain DAGVTQSPTHLIKTRGQQVTLRCSPISGHKSVSWYQQVLGQGPQFIFQYYEKEERGRGNFPDRFSARQFPNYSSELNVNALLLGDSALYLCASSARVTGNTIYFGEGSWLTVV.

The V gene is TRBV13, the J gene TRBJ1-1; 7 nucleotides line up with TRBD1. J lost 4 bases, V lost 3 bases, and 8 bases had no gene match. This CDR3 comprises 15 residues. From germline, CDR1 is PRHDT and CDR2 FYEKMQ (reference sequence). The CDR3 region has the DNA TGTGCCAGCAGCTTGACAGGGTTGGTTAGCACTGAAGCTTTCTTT. Its protein product is CASSLTGLVSTEAFF. The variable domain in full, with the rest retrieved from reference TRBV13 and TRBJ1-1, is AAGVIQSPRHLIKEKRETATLKCYPIPRHDTVYWYQQGPGQDPQFLISFYEKMQSDKGSIPDRFSAQQFSDYHSELNMSSLELGDSALYFCASSLTGLVSTEAFFGQGTRLTVV.